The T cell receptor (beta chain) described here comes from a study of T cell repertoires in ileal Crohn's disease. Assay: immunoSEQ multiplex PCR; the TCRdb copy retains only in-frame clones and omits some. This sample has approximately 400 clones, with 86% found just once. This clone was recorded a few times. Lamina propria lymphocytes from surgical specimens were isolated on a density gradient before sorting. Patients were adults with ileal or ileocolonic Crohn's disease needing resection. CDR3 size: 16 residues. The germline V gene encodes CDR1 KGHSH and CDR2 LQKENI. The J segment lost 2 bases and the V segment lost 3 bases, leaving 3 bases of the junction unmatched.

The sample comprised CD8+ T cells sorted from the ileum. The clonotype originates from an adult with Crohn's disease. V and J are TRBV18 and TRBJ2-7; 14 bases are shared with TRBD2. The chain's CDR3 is CASSPKGLAGAYEQYF. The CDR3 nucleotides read TGTGCCAGCTCACCGAAGGGACTAGCGGGGGCCTACGAGCAGTACTTC.